This entry concerns a single T cell receptor beta chain. As yet, its antigen is unknown. Germline values: CDR1 SGHVS, CDR2 FQNEAQ. CDR3 length: 13 amino acids. Trimming shortened V by 5 bases and J by 7 bases, and 14 bases separated the two germline ends. The entry originates in a study of cytotoxic CD8 clonotypes in ibrutinib-treated CLL. Background on the study: For this cohort, patients were ten to eleven relapsed/refractory and under 16 treatment-naive, while some 17 were IGHV unmutated. Study outcomes and limitations: Different sampling times were used for sustained-remission and progressing patients.

Profiled with immunoSEQ multiplex PCR; TCRdb holds only in-frame clones, not every one. The sample shows a few hundred thousand clones, roughly 85% of them seen only once. The TCR comes from a human donor with chronic lymphocytic leukemia. Sample: PBMCs, taken before ibrutinib treatment. V is TRBV7-8 and J is TRBJ1-1; unclear D gene. DNA for the CDR3: TGTGCCAGCAGCCCAAGGCGGGGTGGTGAAGCTTTCTTT. This codes for CASSPRRGGEAFF. The complete variable domain, with remaining parts taken from reference TRBV7-8 and TRBJ1-1, reads GAGVSQSPRYKVAKRGQDVALRCDPISGHVSLFWYQQALGQGPEFLTYFQNEAQLDKSGLPSDRFFAERPEGSVSTLKIQRTQQEDSAVYLCASSPRRGGEAFFGQGTRLTVV.